This TCR beta chain derives from a study of T cell repertoires in cytomegalovirus infection. Study-level findings and limits: HLA-C-restricted, CMV-specific TCR beta clonotypes were dominant ex vivo. The study identified carriers of CMV plus the relevant HLA from cumulative public TCR beta family frequency.

MiXCR, applied by TCRdb to the reads, yields one record per CDR3 protein. The repertoire holds around 530,000 distinct CDR3 sequences, approximately 26% seen once, with approximately 13% in the top ten. This clonotype was detected a few times. The antigen is undetermined. V was trimmed by 1 base and J by 1 base, leaving 11 bases between them. CDR1 and CDR2 from the germline V gene are SGHTA and FQGNSA. The CDR3 totals 15 residues. This chain joins TRBV7-2 and TRBJ2-7; D not certain. The sequence derives from a human donor in good health (CMV status not recorded). Some clones in this sample may be carry-over from other donors' samples. Sample: PBMCs. Here the CDR3 DNA reads TGTGCCAGCAGCTTAGGAGACCTCAGATCCTACGAGCAGTACTTC. This gives the protein CASSLGDLRSYEQYF.